The rows below give T cell receptor beta chains drawn from one sample of a study of T cells in Graves' hyperthyroidism and ophthalmopathy. TCRdb reprocessed the multiplex PCR reads with MiXCR, giving one entry per CDR3 protein. The sample shows a few hundred thousand distinct CDR3 sequences, nearly 15% of them seen only once. Source material: blood. The source is a woman in her sixties or seventies with Graves' ophthalmopathy. Each CDR3 is given without its conserved first and last residue.

cdr3_aa cdr3_length v_call
ASSPPSGTNNEQF 13 TRBV18
ASSLPQTNEQF 11 TRBV11-2
ASSLNLGETQY 11 TRBV5-1
ASSFREAPYEQY 12 TRBV5-1
SASRLAEGDEQF 12 TRBV20-1
ASSKGGALYYGYT 13 TRBV7-9
ALRGSQY 7 TRBV12-3/TRBV12-4
ASSIGTGGVETQY 13 TRBV7-9
ASSEVGGGGELF 12 TRBV6-1
ASSSPGLPVTGELF 14 TRBV12-3/TRBV12-4
ASSEGRTEQF 10 TRBV9
ASSGGRRTGELF 12 TRBV7-2
SATPGLAGVHNEQF 14 TRBV20-1
SAERGSYNEQF 11 TRBV29-1
ASSLGLGTQETQY 13 TRBV7-8
ATLSGTPYEQY 11 TRBV10-2
ASSPLAGGPNEQY 13 TRBV5-1